The sequence of this TCR beta chain was determined in a study of beta chain features in type 1 diabetes. In the study overall: Age, gender, cell numbers and subset yield matched between patients and controls.

Expressed TCRB transcripts were sequenced after all isolated RNA was converted to cDNA. TCRdb's copy holds only in-frame clones and misses some; the assay was immunoSEQ multiplex PCR. This sample has under 500,000 clones, with over 25% found just once. Only one heparinised blood draw was taken per donor, and its volume averaged approximately 100 mL. The authors obtained over 98% purity in all sorted populations. The CDR3 runs to 16 residues. Germline CDR1 SGHDN, CDR2 FVKESK. V lost 0 bases, J lost 9 bases, and 18 bases lay in between. The sample consisted of naive CD4+ T cells from blood. This clonotype originated in a man younger than 30 in good health. This rearrangement joins TRBV14 to TRBJ2-1; D is tentatively TRBD1 or TRBD2 (5 bases each). CDR3 DNA sequence: TGTGCCAGCAGCCAAGATTACGGGGCCCCTAGTTCTGAGCAGTTCTTC. The encoded protein is CASSQDYGAPSSEQFF.